Given below is one T cell receptor (beta chain) in context. Its cognate antigen is unknown. The entry originates in a study of human T cells and chemical hapten exposure. Trimming pared 5 bases from V and 5 bases from J, leaving 14 bases between. The CDR3 runs 14 residues. Germline V gene data show CDR1 as SGHVS and CDR2 as FQNEAQ. Time point of the sample: patch test 1, 2 weeks after DPC sensitization. Treatment specified: therapeutic diphenylcyclopropenone sensitization with weekly scalp DPC. Study-wide points: TCRs whose frequency exceeded 1 in 1000 remained the same following DPC sensitization.

TCRdb re-called the RACE reads with MiXCR, one entry per CDR3 protein. The sample holds about 110,000 distinct CDR3 sequences, around 10% seen once. The chain uses TRBV7-8 and TRBJ2-3; D is ambiguous. Material: whole blood, obtained in connection with sensitization to the hapten diphenylcyclopropenone (DPC). This clonotype originated in a woman aged 40 to 49 with alopecia areata. Some clones in this sample may be carry-over from other donors' samples. Here the CDR3 reads CASSPLAPRDTQYF. The CDR3 region has the DNA TGTGCCAGCAGCCCCCTTGCGCCTAGAGATACGCAGTATTTT.